Listed here are 27 T cell receptor beta chains from one sample, sequenced in a study of T cells in Graves' hyperthyroidism and ophthalmopathy. RNA transcripts yielded amplified TCR beta CDR3 regions. Using the HTBI primer set, a first-round RT-PCR was run on the TCR CDR3. TCRdb re-analysed the multiplex PCR reads in MiXCR, keeping a single row per CDR3 protein. The sample shows a few hundred thousand distinct CDR3 sequences, approximately 15% of them seen only once. Material: blood. Receptors originate from a woman aged 30 to 39 with Graves' hyperthyroidism that later progressed to Graves' ophthalmopathy.

The table lists this clonotype with many counts. The chain combines TRBV20-1 with TRBJ2-5; tentatively, D is TRBD2 (6 bases). Germline V gene lookup returns CDR1 DFQATT and CDR2 SNEGSKA (reference sequence). Trimming removed 1 base at V and 2 bases at J, with 11 bases between. The CDR3 covers 14 residues. The CDR3 DNA sequence: TGCAGTGCTAGAGTAGCGGTCAAACAAGAGACCCAGTACTTC. It is translated as CSARVAVKQETQYF.

This clonotype showed up just a few times. V gene TRBV4-2 combines with J gene TRBJ1-4; D is undetermined. The CDR3 length is 16 residues. Germline values: CDR1 LGHNA, CDR2 YNFKEQ. V was trimmed by 1 base and J by 0 bases, leaving 9 bases between them. The DNA of the CDR3 is TGTGCCAGCAGCCAAGGAACGGTATCAACTAATGAAAAACTGTTTTTT. This codes for CASSQGTVSTNEKLFF.

There are many counts of this clonotype. The CDR3 DNA follows: TGTGCCAGCAGTTTAGGGGCCCCGGGACAGGGCGCCTACGAGCAGTACTTC. Translated, it gives CASSLGAPGQGAYEQYF. V is TRBV27 and J is TRBJ2-7; 9 bases agree with TRBD1. The junction had 10 bases not matched to a gene; V was cut back by 2 bases and J by 2 bases. CDR1 and CDR2 from the germline V gene are MNHEY and SMNVEV (reference sequence). The CDR3 spans 17 residues.

The sample holds many counts of this clonotype. V and J are TRBV24-1 and TRBJ2-5; D might be TRBD1 (5 bases). CDR1 KGHDR and CDR2 SFDVKD come from the germline V gene. CDR3 length: 20 residues. Trimming left V 4 bases short and J 9 bases short, with 35 bases between. In DNA form, the CDR3 reads TGTGCCACCAGTGACTCCCCCGGCAATGGCAGGGTACCTAATGTGGCGGCCCAGTACTTC. Residues: CATSDSPGNGRVPNVAAQYF.

The chain uses TRBV5-4 and TRBJ2-7, with 9 bases matching TRBD2. The CDR3 contains 15 residues. Germline V gene lookup returns CDR1 SGHNT and CDR2 YYREEE (reference sequence). V lost 0 bases and J lost 5; bases outside the gene matches: 6. The CDR3 DNA is TGTGCCAGCAGCTTGGCCCTAGCGGGAACTCACGAGCAGTACTTC. It specifies CASSLALAGTHEQYF. Based on the CDR3 plus reference TRBV5-4 and TRBJ2-7, the full variable domain is ETGVTQSPTHLIKTRGQQVTLRCSSQSGHNTVSWYQQALGQGPQFIFQYYREEENGRGNFPPRFSGLQFPNYSSELNVNALELDDSALYLCASSLALAGTHEQYFGPGTRLTVT.

This clonotype was recorded at least ten times. V and J are TRBV28 and TRBJ2-1, with D possibly TRBD2 on 6 matching bases. Deletions cut 4 bases from V and 4 bases from J, with 11 bases between. There are 14 residues in the CDR3. Germline V lookup: CDR1 MDHEN, CDR2 SYDVKM. The CDR3 DNA reads as TGTGCCAGCAGTTCTGCTAGCGCGTACAATGAGCAGTTCTTC. Protein sequence: CASSSASAYNEQFF.

This clonotype has more than one count but fewer than ten. The J gene is TRBJ1-5, the V gene TRBV20-1; D unresolved. Germline V gene lookup returns CDR1 DFQATT and CDR2 SNEGSKA (reference sequence). The V gene lost 4 bases and the J gene lost 9 bases, with 22 bases spanning the gap. This CDR3 is 15 amino acids long. The CDR3 sequence: CSAIDKTNRFLPQHF. For the CDR3, the DNA is TGCAGTGCTATAGACAAAACGAACAGATTTTTGCCCCAGCATTTT.

The V and J genes are TRBV6-1 and TRBJ2-7; 10 nucleotides agree with TRBD1. The CDR3 has 16 residues. The junction had 8 bases not matched to a gene; V was cut back by 5 bases and J by 1 base. CDR1 is MNHNS, CDR2 SASEGT, per germline. The CDR3, as DNA: TGTGCCAGCAGTTCCGTTCCGGGACAGGGGTCCTACGAGCAGTACTTC. Translated, it gives CASSSVPGQGSYEQYF.

On this clonotype: This could be a read error, since a much larger clone is one nucleotide away. The rearrangement links TRBV20-1 to TRBJ2-3; TRBD1 matches 8 bases. The CDR3 sequence is 15 residues long. Germline V gives CDR1 DFQATT, CDR2 SNEGSKA (reference sequence). The CDR3 loop reads CSTRDAGGGTDTQYF. The DNA of the CDR3 is TGCAGTACTAGAGATGCAGGGGGCGGCACAGATACGCAGTATTTT.

This sequence joins TRBV6-2 or TRBV6-3 and TRBJ1-4; TRBD1 agrees at 9 bases. The CDR3 length is 14 residues. The V and J ends lost 7 bases and 7 bases, in that order; junction bases with no gene match: 7. Germline values: CDR1 MNHEY, CDR2 SVGEGT. In DNA form, the CDR3 reads TGTGCCAGCACCAACCGGGACAGGGCTGAAAAACTGTTTTTT. Translating it yields CASTNRDRAEKLFF.

With respect to this clonotype: One end of the junction is discordant with germline, which a read error may explain. CDR3 residues: CRATFRTGGNEQFF. The CDR3 DNA is TGCAGAGCTACTTTTAGGACAGGGGGTAATGAGCAGTTCTTC. The chain uses TRBV20-1 and TRBJ2-1; TRBD1 matches at 10 bases. CDR1 DFQATT and CDR2 SNEGSKA come from the germline V gene (reference sequence). The CDR3 sequence is 14 residues long.

The genes are TRBV12-3 or TRBV12-4 and TRBJ2-7; D possibly corresponds to TRBD2 (6 bases). The V end lost 0 bases, the J end lost 3 bases, and 21 bases lay between the germline ends. The CDR3 loop spans 18 amino acids. This CDR3 reads CASSLAGEVRPLSYEQYF. The CDR3 bases are TGTGCCAGCAGTTTAGCCGGGGAGGTCCGACCGCTAAGCTACGAGCAGTACTTC.

This clonotype was detected ten times or more. The chain combines TRBV19 with TRBJ1-2, with D perhaps matching TRBD1 (6 bases). In germline, CDR1 is LNHDA, CDR2 SQIVND (reference sequence). Between the trimmed V and J ends, which lost 3 bases and 8 bases, there was a span of 16 bases. The CDR3 totals 14 residues. The CDR3 loop is CASSMGALSGGYTF. CDR3 DNA sequence: TGTGCCAGTAGTATGGGGGCTCTCTCCGGAGGCTACACCTTC.

This chain links TRBV28 with TRBJ2-1, with TRBD2 matching over 15 bases. Germline V CDR1 and CDR2: MDHEN, SYDVKM. The CDR3 has 17 amino acids. V was pared by 10 bases and J by 7 bases, with 14 bases of the junction left unmatched. The CDR3 DNA sequence: TGTGCCACGCAGGGACTAGCGGGAGGCCCAAAGCCTAATGAGCAGTTCTTC. The encoded protein is CATQGLAGGPKPNEQFF.

This clonotype was detected many times. The chain has TRBV7-9 and TRBJ2-1; 8 bases are shared with TRBD2. The ends lost 1 base at V and 6 bases at J; junction bases unmatched: 8. The CDR3 sequence is 16 residues long. The germline V gene has CDR1 SEHNR and CDR2 FQNEAQ (reference sequence). CDR3 nucleotides: TGTGCCAGCAGCTTAGGATCCGGGACTAGTGGCAATGAGCAGTTCTTC. Translating it yields CASSLGSGTSGNEQFF. The variable domain in full, completed from reference TRBV7-9 and TRBJ2-1, reads DTGVSQNPRHKITKRGQNVTFRCDPISEHNRLYWYRQTLGQGPEFLTYFQNEAQLEKSRLLSDRFSAERPKGSFSTLEIQRTEQGDSAMYLCASSLGSGTSGNEQFFGPGTRLTVL.

This chain links TRBV3-1 with TRBJ2-1; no clear D gene. The CDR3 consists of 14 residues. With 2 bases removed from V and 6 bases from J, the gap between germline ends came to 11 bases. Looked up from germline, CDR1 is LGHDT and CDR2 is YNNKEL (reference sequence). CDR3 amino acids: CASSQISSANEQFF. The CDR3 DNA reads TGTGCCAGCAGCCAAATTTCTAGTGCCAATGAGCAGTTCTTC.

This clonotype has a count of ten or more. The V gene is TRBV2, the J gene TRBJ2-5; a possible D gene is TRBD1 (6 bases). The ends were cut back, 9 bases at V and 3 bases at J, with 8 bases in the middle. This CDR3 is built from 11 residues. Germline loops: CDR1 SNHLY, CDR2 FYNNEI. The CDR3 DNA reads as TGTGCCAGAAGGACAGAAGAGACCCAGTACTTC. Translated, it gives CARRTEETQYF.

The V and J genes are TRBV20-1 and TRBJ1-1; D gene ambiguous. CDR1 is DFQATT and CDR2 is SNEGSKA in the germline V gene (reference sequence). The CDR3 extends over 14 amino acids. V was cut by 0 bases and J by 0 bases, with 8 bases left in between. The CDR3 region is CSARDGSMNTEAFF. The CDR3 bases are TGCAGTGCTAGAGACGGGTCCATGAACACTGAAGCTTTCTTT.

This clonotype was seen more than once but under ten times. V and J are TRBV9 and TRBJ1-2; 9 nucleotides agree with TRBD1. Per the germline V gene, CDR1 is SGDLS and CDR2 is YYNGEE. The CDR3 has 15 residues. The V and J ends lost 2 bases and 8 bases, in that order; junction bases with no gene match: 10. The CDR3 nucleotides read TGTGCCAGCAGCGTTACGTCCGGGACAGGGACGGGCTACACCTTC. Its protein is CASSVTSGTGTGYTF.

The sample holds many counts of this clonotype. The rearrangement links TRBV6-2 or TRBV6-3 to TRBJ2-7; the D gene is possibly TRBD1 (5 bases). Germline V lookup: CDR1 MNHEY, CDR2 SVGEGT. Trimming left V 0 bases short and J 3 bases short, with 15 bases between. The CDR3 totals 16 residues. The CDR3 region is CASSYSDSAKVYEQYF. Written as DNA, the CDR3 is TGTGCCAGCAGTTACTCTGACAGCGCCAAAGTCTACGAGCAGTACTTC.

This clonotype is a singleton in its sample. This chain connects TRBV5-5 to TRBJ1-2, with 8 bases fitting TRBD1. V gave up 0 bases and J gave up 5 bases; unmatched junction bases: 6. This CDR3 region has 15 residues. Germline V gene data show CDR1 as SGHKS and CDR2 as YYEKEE (reference sequence). The CDR3 sequence: CASSLVKGQAYGYTF. CDR3 bases: TGTGCCAGCAGCTTGGTGAAGGGACAGGCGTATGGCTACACCTTC.

This clonotype was found a few times. The chain combines TRBV7-2 with TRBJ2-7, with 8 bases matching TRBD2. The V and J ends lost 1 base and 0 bases, in that order; junction bases with no gene match: 8. CDR3 length equals 17 residues. Germline V gene lookup returns CDR1 SGHTA and CDR2 FQGNSA. The CDR3, as DNA: TGTGCCAGCAGCTTAGTTGCCGGGGCGGGAGGCTCCTACGAGCAGTACTTC. Its protein product is CASSLVAGAGGSYEQYF.

This clonotype was recorded many times. The rearrangement joins TRBV7-8 to TRBJ1-6; the match to TRBD1 covers 11 bases. V lost 6 bases and J lost 6; bases outside the gene matches: 1. Germline V lookup: CDR1 SGHVS, CDR2 FQNEAQ. This CDR3 region has 14 residues. The CDR3 DNA reads TGTGCCAGCAGGGGGACAGGGGGTAATTCACCCCTCCACTTT. It is translated as CASRGTGGNSPLHF.

This clonotype was observed many times. The chain employs TRBV24-1 and TRBJ1-1; a weak D match, TRBD1 (5 bases). This CDR3 contains 12 residues. V lost 4 bases and J 6 bases, leaving 8 bases between the germline ends. Per germline, CDR1 KGHDR and CDR2 SFDVKD. CDR3: CATSDRGSEAFF. The CDR3 DNA sequence: TGTGCCACCAGTGACCGGGGGTCTGAAGCTTTCTTT.

This clonotype was seen ten or more times. V and J are TRBV28 and TRBJ1-5; a possible D gene is TRBD1 (5 bases). The germline CDR1 and CDR2 sequences are MDHEN and SYDVKM. The CDR3 length is 14 residues. The V and J ends lost 4 bases and 4 bases respectively, with 11 bases between them. The CDR3 region has the DNA TGTGCCAGCAGTTCGGGACTTGATAATCAGCCCCAGCATTTT. Its protein product is CASSSGLDNQPQHF.

The chain combines TRBV14 with TRBJ2-7; either TRBD1 or TRBD2 may supply D (5 bases each). Germline V lookup: CDR1 SGHDN, CDR2 FVKESK. The germline V and J ends were trimmed by 4 bases and 5 bases, with 15 bases remaining between them. The CDR3 loop spans 14 amino acids. The CDR3 here is CASSPRGHRDEQYF. Written as DNA, the CDR3 is TGTGCCAGCAGCCCACGGGGCCATAGGGACGAGCAGTACTTC. Variable domain in full (rest from reference TRBV14 and TRBJ2-7): EAGVTQFPSHSVIEKGQTVTLRCDPISGHDNLYWYRRVMGKEIKFLLHFVKESKQDESGMPNNRFLAERTGGTYSTLKVQPAELEDSGVYFCASSPRGHRDEQYFGPGTRLTVT.

V is TRBV28 and J is TRBJ1-5; D not certain. Germline CDR1 reads MDHEN; CDR2 reads SYDVKM. The CDR3 contains 14 residues. Trimming cost V 7 bases and J 2 bases, with 12 bases left between them. Here the CDR3 DNA reads TGTGCCAGCACCTCTAGGGTCGGCAATCAGCCCCAGCATTTT. It encodes CASTSRVGNQPQHF.